Presented here are 27 T cell receptor beta chains from one specimen sequenced in a study of T cell responses to AZD1222 COVID-19 vaccine. Produced via immunoSEQ multiplex PCR; TCRdb's table is partial and in-frame only. The sample has approximately 150,000 clones; 90% to 95% are singletons. The input for sequencing was peripheral blood, taken on day 0 of AZD1222 vaccination. The receptors derive from an adult in good health.

The V call is TRBV24-1, the J call TRBJ2-3, with D tentatively TRBD2 (6 bases). Germline-derived CDR1 and CDR2 are KGHDR and SFDVKD. CDR3 length: 15 amino acids. V was pared by 1 base and J by 6 bases, with 13 bases between. The DNA for the CDR3 is TGTGCCACCAGTGATTTTGGTTCTGCGGGGGATACGCAGTATTTT. This codes for CATSDFGSAGDTQYF.

V gene TRBV4-3 combines with J gene TRBJ2-2; a weak D match, TRBD2 (6 bases). V was trimmed by 6 bases and J by 5 bases, leaving 19 bases between them. Germline CDR1 LGHNA, CDR2 YSLEER. This CDR3 spans 16 amino acids. As DNA, the CDR3 is TGCGCCAGCAGTTCGGAGGGGTCGACCCAAACCGGGGAGCTGTTTTTT. This translates into CASSSEGSTQTGELFF.

The chain has TRBV7-9 and TRBJ2-3; 9 bases are shared with TRBD2. From germline, CDR1 is SEHNR and CDR2 FQNEAQ (reference sequence). The trim removed 6 bases at V and 5 bases at J, leaving 12 bases unmatched. This CDR3 contains 16 residues. CDR3 amino acids: CASRTRGGEGEDTQYF. CDR3 coding DNA: TGTGCCAGCAGAACTCGCGGGGGGGAAGGTGAAGATACGCAGTATTTT.

The count of this clone is one. V gene TRBV20-1 combines with J gene TRBJ2-7, with 7 bases lining up with TRBD2. CDR1 and CDR2 from the germline V gene are DFQATT and SNEGSKA (reference sequence). V gave up 3 bases and J gave up 3 bases; unmatched junction bases: 5. The CDR3 extends over 13 amino acids. CDR3 in amino acids: CSASAAGDYEQYF. CDR3 nucleotides: TGCAGTGCTAGTGCTGCGGGGGACTACGAGCAGTACTTC.

V usage is TRBV28 and J usage is TRBJ1-6; TRBD1 is a possible D gene (6 bases). Germline V CDR1 and CDR2: MDHEN, SYDVKM. CDR3 length: 17 residues. The germline V and J ends were trimmed by 4 bases and 1 base, with 14 bases remaining between them. The CDR3 loop reads CASSSPGGQSYNSPLHF. The DNA of the CDR3 is TGTGCCAGCAGTTCCCCCGGCGGACAGTCCTATAATTCACCCCTCCACTTT.

The chain employs TRBV24-1 and TRBJ2-5; D unresolved. Germline V lookup: CDR1 KGHDR, CDR2 SFDVKD. This CDR3 spans 13 amino acids. V was shortened by 2 bases and J by 4 bases, with 7 bases between the two germline ends. The CDR3 nucleotides are TGTGCCACCAGTGATTCCCTCACAGAGACCCAGTACTTC. Its protein is CATSDSLTETQYF.

J is TRBJ2-5 and V is TRBV13, with 7 bases fitting TRBD1. Germline trimming cut 5 bases from V and 4 bases from J; bases unmatched to any gene: 7. The CDR3 runs to 14 residues. CDR1 PRHDT and CDR2 FYEKMQ come from the germline V gene (reference sequence). CDR3 in amino acids: CASSQDRKGETQYF. CDR3 nucleotide sequence: TGTGCCAGCAGCCAGGACAGGAAGGGAGAGACCCAGTACTTC.

The chain combines TRBV11-2 with TRBJ1-5, with 7 bases matching TRBD1. The CDR3 totals 12 residues. Germline CDR1 reads SGHAT; CDR2 reads FQNNGV. V dropped 3 bases and J dropped 12; count of bases not matched to a gene: 5. This CDR3 reads CASSLPGQIQHF. In DNA form, the CDR3 reads TGTGCCAGCAGCTTGCCGGGACAGATCCAGCATTTT.

The J gene is TRBJ2-1, the V gene TRBV6-5; 9 positions agree with TRBD2. The J segment lost 7 bases and the V segment lost 0 bases, leaving 7 bases of the junction unmatched. Germline CDR1 MNHEY, CDR2 SVGAGI. The CDR3 length is 16 residues. This chain's CDR3 is CASSYSRAGGRNEQFF. In DNA form, the CDR3 reads TGTGCCAGCAGTTACTCGCGAGCGGGGGGTAGGAATGAGCAGTTCTTC.

This clone was recorded only once. This chain links TRBV10-3 with TRBJ1-2; 8 nucleotides match TRBD1. The CDR3 has 15 amino acids. V was pared by 3 bases and J by 8 bases, with 11 bases of the junction left unmatched. The germline CDR1 and CDR2 sequences are ENHRY and SYGVKD. The CDR3 here is CAISDPTSDRGGYTF. In nucleotides, the CDR3 is TGTGCCATCAGTGACCCGACGTCAGACAGGGGAGGCTACACCTTC.

The chain has TRBV7-9 and TRBJ1-2, with D unclear. V was clipped by 1 base and J by 6 bases, with 6 bases between them. CDR3 length equals 12 residues. CDR1 is SEHNR, CDR2 FQNEAQ, per germline (reference sequence). CDR3 DNA: TGTGCCAGCAGCTTAGGGCTGAATGGCTACACCTTC. Protein product: CASSLGLNGYTF. Together with reference TRBV7-9 and TRBJ1-2, the CDR3 gives the full variable domain: DTGVSQNPRHKITKRGQNVTFRCDPISEHNRLYWYRQTLGQGPEFLTYFQNEAQLEKSRLLSDRFSAERPKGSFSTLEIQRTEQGDSAMYLCASSLGLNGYTFGSGTRLTVV.

J is TRBJ2-5 and V is TRBV7-9; 14 positions agree with TRBD2. The germline gives CDR1 SEHNR, CDR2 FQNEAQ (reference sequence). This CDR3 has 18 amino acids. V shed 6 bases and J 1 base; nucleotides not matched to a gene: 10. The CDR3 bases are TGTGCCAGCAGTTTCGGACTAGCGGGGGGCGACTTCCAAGAGACCCAGTACTTC. Encoded protein: CASSFGLAGGDFQETQYF.

The chain uses TRBV19 and TRBJ1-4; the D is unclear. Germline loops: CDR1 LNHDA, CDR2 SQIVND (reference sequence). V was pared by 5 bases and J by 1 base, with 17 bases between. The CDR3 loop spans 17 amino acids. The CDR3 nucleotides are TGTGCCAGTAGTTCAATCCCCTATCTAGTAACTAATGAAAAACTGTTTTTT. Translating gives CASSSIPYLVTNEKLFF.

This rearrangement joins TRBV5-1 to TRBJ1-1; possible D gene TRBD1, 5 bases. The CDR3 is 14 residues long. Germline loops: CDR1 SGHRS, CDR2 YFSETQ. The V end was cut by 1 base, the J end by 2 bases, with 9 bases between. As DNA, the CDR3 is TGCGCCAGCAGCTTGACAGGCTTAAACACTGAAGCTTTCTTT. It codes for CASSLTGLNTEAFF.

As regards this clone: A read error may account for a junction end that differs from germline. The chain employs TRBV4-2 and TRBJ1-2; 7 bases line up with TRBD1. This CDR3 has 12 residues. Germline V gene data show CDR1 as LGHNA and CDR2 as YNFKEQ. The CDR3 spells CASSRGTADVRF. The CDR3 DNA sequence: TGTGCCAGCAGCCGAGGGACAGCCGACGTGCGCTTC.

The gene calls are TRBV18 and TRBJ1-6; 7 nucleotides align to TRBD1. V shed 0 bases and J 8 bases; nucleotides not matched to a gene: 7. This CDR3 has 16 residues. Germline CDR1 is KGHSH and CDR2 is LQKENI. The CDR3 loop is CASSPPGRGQHSPLHF. The CDR3 DNA reads TGTGCCAGCTCACCACCGGGGAGGGGGCAACATTCACCCCTCCACTTT.

This chain uses TRBV2 with TRBJ2-7; D may correspond to TRBD1 or TRBD2 (6 bases each). The ends were cut back, 4 bases at V and 1 base at J, with 14 bases in the middle. CDR1 and CDR2 (germline): SNHLY, FYNNEI. This CDR3 has 15 residues. The CDR3 loop reads CASSAGRGGSYEQYF. CDR3 coding DNA: TGTGCCAGCAGTGCTGGCAGGGGAGGATCCTACGAGCAGTACTTC.

The chain is built from TRBV15 and TRBJ1-1; D remains unclear. V was pared by 1 base and J by 3 bases, with 15 bases between. The germline gives CDR1 LNHNV, CDR2 YYDKDF (reference sequence). The CDR3 has 16 amino acids. CDR3 region: CATSRAVTNRDTEAFF. CDR3 nucleotide sequence: TGTGCCACCAGCAGAGCCGTAACAAACCGGGACACTGAAGCTTTCTTT.

The chain has TRBV11-3 and TRBJ1-6, with a weak D call TRBD1 (5 bases). Germline assignment: CDR1 SGHNT and CDR2 YENEEA. CDR3 size: 17 residues. Trimming cost V 5 bases and J 10 bases, with 24 bases left between them. CDR3 sequence: CASSQSPQGSAQSPLHF. Written as DNA, the CDR3 is TGTGCCAGCAGCCAATCCCCCCAGGGTTCGGCTCAATCACCCCTCCACTTT.

This chain joins TRBV19 and TRBJ2-7; D perhaps matches TRBD1 (6 bases). Germline V CDR1 and CDR2: LNHDA, SQIVND (reference sequence). The CDR3 has 13 residues. Deletions cut 3 bases from V and 3 bases from J, with 9 bases between. In nucleotides, the CDR3 is TGTGCCAGTAGTATTAACAGGGACTACGAGCAGTACTTC. Translating it yields CASSINRDYEQYF. Filled out from reference TRBV19 and TRBJ2-7, the complete variable domain reads DGGITQSPKYLFRKEGQNVTLSCEQNLNHDAMYWYRQDPGQGLRLIYYSQIVNDFQKGDIAEGYSVSREKKESFPLTVTSAQKNPTAFYLCASSINRDYEQYFGPGTRLTVT.

The chain uses TRBV7-9 and TRBJ2-1, with 15 bases lining up with TRBD2. V gave up 5 bases and J gave up 8 bases; unmatched junction bases: 4. Germline CDR1 is SEHNR and CDR2 is FQNEAQ (reference sequence). CDR3 length: 15 residues. In DNA, the CDR3 is TGTGCCAGCAGCATGGGACTAGCGGGGGGACATGAGCAGTTCTTC. Translated: CASSMGLAGGHEQFF.

V gene TRBV27 combines with J gene TRBJ1-2; no firm D call. CDR3 size: 13 residues. Per the germline V gene, CDR1 is MNHEY and CDR2 is SMNVEV (reference sequence). The V and J ends lost 4 bases and 4 bases respectively, with 10 bases between them. CDR3 bases: TGTGCCAGCAGTTGGAGTGGAGGCTATGGCTACACCTTC. Protein: CASSWSGGYGYTF.

This rearrangement joins TRBV7-8 to TRBJ2-1, with 10 bases aligning to TRBD1. J was trimmed by 12 bases and V by 2 bases; bases with no gene match: 10. The CDR3 has 15 residues. Germline V gives CDR1 SGHVS, CDR2 FQNEAQ. The CDR3 here is CASSLYLGQGSSQFF. The CDR3 DNA reads as TGTGCCAGCAGCTTATATTTGGGACAGGGGAGTTCGCAGTTCTTC. Full variable domain (rest looked up from reference TRBV7-8 and TRBJ2-1): GAGVSQSPRYKVAKRGQDVALRCDPISGHVSLFWYQQALGQGPEFLTYFQNEAQLDKSGLPSDRFFAERPEGSVSTLKIQRTQQEDSAVYLCASSLYLGQGSSQFFGPGTRLTVL.

J is TRBJ1-5 and V is TRBV10-3; D is undetermined. This CDR3 is 14 amino acids long. Germline loops: CDR1 ENHRY, CDR2 SYGVKD. Trimming stripped 9 bases from V and 5 bases from J, with 17 bases between. Here the CDR3 reads CAIASGILDQPQHF. Here the CDR3 DNA reads TGTGCCATTGCGTCGGGAATCTTGGATCAGCCCCAGCATTTT.

The J gene is TRBJ1-2, the V gene TRBV5-6; D not certain. V was shortened by 4 bases and J by 3 bases, with 10 bases between the two germline ends. CDR3 length: 13 amino acids. Germline CDR1 is SGHDT and CDR2 is YYEEEE. In DNA form, the CDR3 reads TGTGCCAGCAGCAGAGGGTATCACTATGGCTACACCTTC. This codes for CASSRGYHYGYTF. Using reference TRBV5-6 and TRBJ1-2 for the parts outside the CDR3, the full variable domain is DAGVTQSPTHLIKTRGQQVTLRCSPKSGHDTVSWYQQALGQGPQFIFQYYEEEERQRGNFPDRFSGHQFPNYSSELNVNALLLGDSALYLCASSRGYHYGYTFGSGTRLTVV.

The chain uses TRBV6-5 and TRBJ2-7, with D perhaps assigned TRBD1 or TRBD2 (5 bases each). The CDR3 is 15 residues long. The V and J ends lost 7 bases and 0 bases respectively, with 16 bases between them. Germline V gives CDR1 MNHEY, CDR2 SVGAGI. CDR3 coding DNA: TGTGCCAGCAAGAACCGGGACGCGGGCTCCTACGAGCAGTACTTC. Translation: CASKNRDAGSYEQYF.

The V call is TRBV5-6, the J call TRBJ2-7; D is undetermined. The CDR3 totals 13 residues. Germline V lookup: CDR1 SGHDT, CDR2 YYEEEE. Trimming took off 0 bases at V and 0 bases at J, with 4 bases between the two ends. In DNA form, the CDR3 reads TGTGCCAGCAGCTTGGTTGACTCCTACGAGCAGTACTTC. Residues: CASSLVDSYEQYF.